This T cell receptor (beta chain) stems from a study of metastatic and nonmetastatic thyroid tumors. Looking at the study overall: Repertoires were compared across blood and tumor or nodule tissue from malignant and benign thyroid patients. General study results and limits: For both blood and tumor, malignant thyroid tumors reportedly showed significantly higher TCR beta diversity than benign nodules did.

The entire patient cohort was treatment-naive prior to thyroid surgery. In the original workflow: Variation in CDR3 across clinicopathological groups served as the basis for constructing a distant-metastasis classifier in papillary thyroid cancer. TCRdb called clones again from the PCR reads with MiXCR. TCRdb, not the original authors, processed these V and J calls. The sample consists of 55,000 or so clones, around a sixth of them appearing once. This clone appeared many times. The antigen is not known. V shed 5 bases, J shed 0 bases, and the junction held 4 bases outside the gene matches. Germline CDR1 and CDR2: SGHRS and YFSETQ. The CDR3 runs 14 residues.

Source material: blood. The rearrangement joins TRBV5-1 to TRBJ2-7; 8 bases are a match to TRBD1. The TCR was taken from a female donor with papillary thyroid cancer or a benign thyroid nodule (not recorded which). Some clones in this sample may be carry-over from other donors' samples. The DNA of the CDR3 is TGCGCCAGCAGTAAACAGGGGGGCTCCTACGAGCAGTACTTC. This sequence encodes CASSKQGGSYEQYF.